Listed below are T cell receptor beta chains from one sample, sequenced in a study of glioma-infiltrating T cells after dendritic cell vaccination. Method: immunoSEQ multiplex PCR; TCRdb's copy keeps in-frame clones and lacks some. The table shows around 3,100 clones, with over 60% occurring only once. The sample in question was tumor tissue, obtained before dendritic cell vaccination. Receptors were obtained from a human donor with glioblastoma. CDR3s include the opening cysteine and the closing phenylalanine or tryptophan. D genes are given only for firm matches. The size entry is marked missing in some rows and otherwise reads once, few, many or a size class.

cdr3_nt: TGTGCCAGCAGCTTGGGACTAGCGGGGGGGCCTAATACCGGGGAGCTGTTTTTT
cdr3_aa: CASSLGLAGGPNTGELFF
clone_size: NA
j_call: TRBJ2-2
d_call: TRBD2
v_call: TRBV5-5

cdr3_nt: TGCGCCAGCAGCCGGACCGGGACAGCTTACAATGAGCAGTTCTTC
cdr3_aa: CASSRTGTAYNEQFF
clone_size: NA
j_call: TRBJ2-1
d_call: TRBD1
v_call: TRBV5-1

cdr3_nt: TGCGCCAGCAGCCTAGGGGGTACTCGTAGCTATGGCTACACCTTC
cdr3_aa: CASSLGGTRSYGYTF
clone_size: NA
j_call: TRBJ1-2
d_call: NA
v_call: TRBV4-3

cdr3_nt: TGCGCCAGCAGCCAAGGTTTAGCGGGGGCCGCGGAGACCCAGTACTTC
cdr3_aa: CASSQGLAGAAETQYF
clone_size: NA
j_call: TRBJ2-5
d_call: TRBD2
v_call: TRBV4-3

cdr3_nt: TGCGCCAGCAGCGAACAGGGGGCCTACTACGAGCAGTACTTC
cdr3_aa: CASSEQGAYYEQYF
clone_size: once
j_call: TRBJ2-7
d_call: TRBD1
v_call: TRBV5-1

cdr3_nt: TGTGCCAGCAGCGTCGCGGGGGGGCCGCAGTACTTC
cdr3_aa: CASSVAGGPQYF
clone_size: NA
j_call: TRBJ2-7
d_call: TRBD2
v_call: TRBV7-9

cdr3_nt: TGTGCCAGCAGCCCCCGAGGTAGCAGCCAAGAGACCCAGTACTTC
cdr3_aa: CASSPRGSSQETQYF
clone_size: few
j_call: TRBJ2-5
d_call: NA
v_call: TRBV27

cdr3_nt: TGCGCCAGCAGCTTGGCCACAGGGGATGGCTACACCTTC
cdr3_aa: CASSLATGDGYTF
clone_size: NA
j_call: TRBJ1-2
d_call: TRBD1
v_call: TRBV5-1

cdr3_nt: TGTGCCAGCTCCCGCCCGGCGGGGGGTCGGGATACGCAGTATTTT
cdr3_aa: CASSRPAGGRDTQYF
clone_size: NA
j_call: TRBJ2-3
d_call: TRBD2
v_call: TRBV2

cdr3_nt: TGTGCCAGTAGGATTAAACCGGGACAGTCCTACGAGCAGTACTTC
cdr3_aa: CASRIKPGQSYEQYF
clone_size: NA
j_call: TRBJ2-7
d_call: TRBD1
v_call: TRBV19

cdr3_nt: TGTGCCAGCAGCAGAGGACTAGCGGGGAGCACAGATACGCAGTATTTT
cdr3_aa: CASSRGLAGSTDTQYF
clone_size: NA
j_call: TRBJ2-3
d_call: TRBD2
v_call: TRBV7-3

cdr3_nt: TGTGCCAGCAGTTACGGGCCGCCTACTAACTATGGCTACACCTTC
cdr3_aa: CASSYGPPTNYGYTF
clone_size: NA
j_call: TRBJ1-2
d_call: NA
v_call: TRBV6-5

cdr3_nt: TGTGCCAGCAGCTTAGAGACTAGCGGGGGGTCCTACAATGAGCAGTTCTTC
cdr3_aa: CASSLETSGGSYNEQFF
clone_size: few
j_call: TRBJ2-1
d_call: TRBD2
v_call: TRBV11-2

cdr3_nt: TGTGCCAGCAGGACTCGGACACTCTTAGGAAACACCATATATTTT
cdr3_aa: CASRTRTLLGNTIYF
clone_size: NA
j_call: TRBJ1-3
d_call: NA
v_call: TRBV28

cdr3_nt: TGCGCCAGCAGCCGGGAGGGACAGGGTCGGCGCGAAAAACTGTTTTTT
cdr3_aa: CASSREGQGRREKLFF
clone_size: NA
j_call: TRBJ1-4
d_call: TRBD1
v_call: TRBV5-1

cdr3_nt: TGTGCCAGCAATACAGGCAGCTCCTATAATTCACCCCTCCACTTT
cdr3_aa: CASNTGSSYNSPLHF
clone_size: NA
j_call: TRBJ1-6
d_call: NA
v_call: TRBV6-5

cdr3_nt: TGTGCCAGCAGCTCTGTTAGCGGGGGGGCCTACAATGAGCAGTTCTTC
cdr3_aa: CASSSVSGGAYNEQFF
clone_size: NA
j_call: TRBJ2-1
d_call: TRBD2
v_call: TRBV7-3

cdr3_nt: TGTGCCAGCAGCTCCCGCCGGGACAGGCAAACCTACGAGCAGTACTTC
cdr3_aa: CASSSRRDRQTYEQYF
clone_size: NA
j_call: TRBJ2-7
d_call: TRBD1
v_call: TRBV7-2

cdr3_nt: TGCGCCAGCAGCTACAGGGATACTGAAGCTTTCTTT
cdr3_aa: CASSYRDTEAFF
clone_size: NA
j_call: TRBJ1-1
d_call: NA
v_call: TRBV4-1

cdr3_nt: TGTGCCAGCAGGCCAGCGGGGGGCTACACAGATACGCAGTATTTT
cdr3_aa: CASRPAGGYTDTQYF
clone_size: NA
j_call: TRBJ2-3
d_call: TRBD2
v_call: TRBV6-4

cdr3_nt: TGTGCCAGCATGAGTGGAGAATATGGCTACACCTTC
cdr3_aa: CASMSGEYGYTF
clone_size: NA
j_call: TRBJ1-2
d_call: NA
v_call: TRBV25-1

cdr3_nt: TGCGCCAGCACCAGAACAGGGGTCTCGGATTCACCCCTCCACTTT
cdr3_aa: CASTRTGVSDSPLHF
clone_size: NA
j_call: TRBJ1-6
d_call: TRBD1
v_call: TRBV4-1

cdr3_nt: TGTGCCAGTAGTGAGCCGGGACAGAACACCGGGGAGCTGTTTTTT
cdr3_aa: CASSEPGQNTGELFF
clone_size: few
j_call: TRBJ2-2
d_call: NA
v_call: TRBV19

cdr3_nt: TGTGCCAGCAGCCAGGGGGGACTCGGGTCACCCCTCCACTTT
cdr3_aa: CASSQGGLGSPLHF
clone_size: NA
j_call: TRBJ1-6
d_call: TRBD1
v_call: TRBV7-2

cdr3_nt: TGTGCCTGGAGCGAGCCCTCCGACAATATGGCCCGTGAAGCTTTCTTT
cdr3_aa: CAWSEPSDNMAREAFF
clone_size: NA
j_call: TRBJ1-1
d_call: NA
v_call: TRBV30

cdr3_nt: TGTGCCAGCAGCCCCCGGGACAGAAACTACGAGCAGTACTTC
cdr3_aa: CASSPRDRNYEQYF
clone_size: few
j_call: TRBJ2-7
d_call: TRBD1
v_call: TRBV7-9

cdr3_nt: TGTGCCAGCTCACCCGACAGGGCTAACTATGGCTACACCTTC
cdr3_aa: CASSPDRANYGYTF
clone_size: once
j_call: TRBJ1-2
d_call: TRBD1
v_call: TRBV18

cdr3_nt: TGTGCCAGCAGTTTATATCGACAGCCCTCTAACTATGGCTACACCTTC
cdr3_aa: CASSLYRQPSNYGYTF
clone_size: NA
j_call: TRBJ1-2
d_call: NA
v_call: TRBV27

cdr3_nt: TGTGCCAGCAGCCGGAACAGGGGGGGTGAAGCTTTCTTT
cdr3_aa: CASSRNRGGEAFF
clone_size: NA
j_call: TRBJ1-1
d_call: TRBD1
v_call: TRBV11-3

cdr3_nt: TGTGCCAGCAGCGTAGGTGGAGGGGGCAATTCACCCCTCCACTTT
cdr3_aa: CASSVGGGGNSPLHF
clone_size: NA
j_call: TRBJ1-6
d_call: TRBD1
v_call: TRBV9

cdr3_nt: TGTGCCAGCAGCTTGTTTGGCGGGGGAGGATTGGATGAGCAGTTCTTC
cdr3_aa: CASSLFGGGGLDEQFF
clone_size: few
j_call: TRBJ2-1
d_call: TRBD2
v_call: TRBV5-4

cdr3_nt: TGCGCCAGCAGCCAAGAGGCGAGGTCCGGCTACGAGCAGTACTTC
cdr3_aa: CASSQEARSGYEQYF
clone_size: NA
j_call: TRBJ2-7
d_call: NA
v_call: TRBV4-3

cdr3_nt: TGTGCCAGCAGTGAGCCAGGGGGCCGATATGGCTACACCTTC
cdr3_aa: CASSEPGGRYGYTF
clone_size: NA
j_call: TRBJ1-2
d_call: TRBD1
v_call: TRBV2

cdr3_nt: TGTGCCAGCAGCCCGGACAGGTACTACGAGCAGTACTTC
cdr3_aa: CASSPDRYYEQYF
clone_size: once
j_call: TRBJ2-7
d_call: NA
v_call: TRBV21-1

cdr3_nt: TGTGCCAGCTCACCGGGAACTAGCGGGGGTTACGAGCAGTACTTC
cdr3_aa: CASSPGTSGGYEQYF
clone_size: NA
j_call: TRBJ2-7
d_call: TRBD2
v_call: TRBV18

cdr3_nt: TGTGCCAGCAGCCAAAGGTGGTCGGGGGGCCGCCTACTGTATTTT
cdr3_aa: CASSQRWSGGRLLYF
clone_size: NA
j_call: TRBJ2-3
d_call: NA
v_call: TRBV14

cdr3_nt: TGCGCCAGCAGCAAAGACAGGGTCACTGAAGCTTTCTTT
cdr3_aa: CASSKDRVTEAFF
clone_size: large
j_call: TRBJ1-1
d_call: TRBD1
v_call: TRBV5-1

cdr3_nt: TGTGCCAGCGAGAGGGTTGGTAATGAAAAACTGTTTTTT
cdr3_aa: CASERVGNEKLFF
clone_size: NA
j_call: TRBJ1-4
d_call: NA
v_call: TRBV7-9

cdr3_nt: TGTGCCAGCAGGCGGGACAGGGCCCTTTACGAGCAGTACTTC
cdr3_aa: CASRRDRALYEQYF
clone_size: NA
j_call: TRBJ2-7
d_call: TRBD1
v_call: TRBV6-1

cdr3_nt: TGTGCCAGCAGAAACGTAGGACTATCCTACGAGCAGTACTTC
cdr3_aa: CASRNVGLSYEQYF
clone_size: NA
j_call: TRBJ2-7
d_call: NA
v_call: TRBV6-6

cdr3_nt: TGTGCCAGCAAACTAGCGGGGGGATCAGATACGCAGTATTTT
cdr3_aa: CASKLAGGSDTQYF
clone_size: NA
j_call: TRBJ2-3
d_call: TRBD2
v_call: TRBV11-2

cdr3_nt: TGTGCCAGCAGCGGTGGGCCGATGGGCAATCAGCCCCAGCATTTT
cdr3_aa: CASSGGPMGNQPQHF
clone_size: NA
j_call: TRBJ1-5
d_call: NA
v_call: TRBV9

cdr3_nt: TGTGCCAGCAGTGGGGGGCCCACTAATGAAAAACTGTTTTTT
cdr3_aa: CASSGGPTNEKLFF
clone_size: NA
j_call: TRBJ1-4
d_call: NA
v_call: TRBV25-1

cdr3_nt: TGTGCCAGCAGTTACGGGGGGACAGGGCGGACATACGAGCAGTACTTC
cdr3_aa: CASSYGGTGRTYEQYF
clone_size: NA
j_call: TRBJ2-7
d_call: TRBD1
v_call: TRBV6-5

cdr3_nt: TGTGCCAGCAGACCCACAGGGAACTTAAAAACTGAAGCTTTCTTT
cdr3_aa: CASRPTGNLKTEAFF
clone_size: NA
j_call: TRBJ1-1
d_call: NA
v_call: TRBV28

cdr3_nt: TGTGCCAGCAGTCGTCGGACTAGTCGGAAGACCCAGTACTTC
cdr3_aa: CASSRRTSRKTQYF
clone_size: NA
j_call: TRBJ2-5
d_call: TRBD2
v_call: TRBV2

cdr3_nt: TGTGCCAGCAGCCCTTATATGAACACCGGGGAGCTGTTTTTT
cdr3_aa: CASSPYMNTGELFF
clone_size: few
j_call: TRBJ2-2
d_call: NA
v_call: TRBV11-2

cdr3_nt: TGTGCCTGGCACAGGGGTCCAGCTGCAACTAATGAAAAACTGTTTTTT
cdr3_aa: CAWHRGPAATNEKLFF
clone_size: NA
j_call: TRBJ1-4
d_call: TRBD1
v_call: TRBV30

cdr3_nt: TGTGCCAGCAGTGGGTCGTCTGGTACGGGTTATAATTCACCCCTCCACTTT
cdr3_aa: CASSGSSGTGYNSPLHF
clone_size: NA
j_call: TRBJ1-6
d_call: NA
v_call: TRBV6-1